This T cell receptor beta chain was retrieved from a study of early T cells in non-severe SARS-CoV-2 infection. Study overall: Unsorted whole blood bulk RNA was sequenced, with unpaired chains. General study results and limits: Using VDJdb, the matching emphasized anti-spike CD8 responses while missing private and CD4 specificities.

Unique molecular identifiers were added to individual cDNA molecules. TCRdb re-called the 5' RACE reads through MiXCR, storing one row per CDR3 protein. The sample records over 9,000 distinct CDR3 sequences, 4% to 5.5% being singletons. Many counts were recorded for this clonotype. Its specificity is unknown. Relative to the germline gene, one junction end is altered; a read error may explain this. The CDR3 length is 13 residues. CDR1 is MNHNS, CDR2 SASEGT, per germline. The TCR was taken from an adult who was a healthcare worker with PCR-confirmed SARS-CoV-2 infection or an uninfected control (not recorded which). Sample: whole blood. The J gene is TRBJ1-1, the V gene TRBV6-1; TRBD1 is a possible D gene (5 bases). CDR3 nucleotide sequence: TGTGCCAGCAGTCAACCGGGCCGGGACTCTCGTGTTTTT. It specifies CASSQPGRDSRVF.